This T cell receptor beta chain was retrieved from a study of CD8 T cells in Susac syndrome. Germline lookup yields CDR1 WSHSY and CDR2 SAAADI. The CDR3 has 15 amino acids. Between the trimmed V and J ends, which lost 0 bases and 9 bases, there was a span of 12 bases. This clonotype was seen more than once but under ten times. Its antigen is unknown. Findings and limits, study-wide: Within Susac syndrome CD4+ T cell repertoires, clonal expansion was not evident.

RNA in amounts of about 0.45 to 1 ug was reverse transcribed with random hexamers. TCRdb recomputed calls from the immunoSEQ multiplex PCR reads with MiXCR, one row per CDR3 protein. The sample carries under 200,000 distinct CDR3 sequences, roughly 92% recorded once. Input material: CD4+ T cells from PBMCs. The clonotype was recovered from a human donor with Susac syndrome. The chain recombines TRBV10-2 with TRBJ1-6; D remains ambiguous. The CDR3 here is CASSESGVEGSPLHF. In nucleotides, the CDR3 is TGCGCCAGCAGTGAGTCGGGTGTTGAGGGTTCACCCCTCCACTTT.